This TCR beta chain was sequenced in a study of blood T cell repertoires in COVID-19. Study details: Samples representing acute and convalescent COVID-19 were sourced from the United States, Italy and Spain. Sources were T cells, B-cell-depleted T cells, or PBMCs; the material itself was cDNA or gDNA.

In the original processing: Reference gene primer amplification yielded estimated nucleated cell counts. TCRdb's table, derived via immunoSEQ multiplex PCR, lists solely in-frame clones and lacks some. The DNA gave D and trimming, while V, J and clone size come from that table. The sample records more than 200,000 clones, approximately 80% being singletons. Between the trimmed V and J ends, which lost 4 bases and 0 bases, there was a span of 13 bases. The length of the CDR3 is 16 residues. The germline CDR1 and CDR2 sequences are LNHDA and SQIVND (reference sequence). This TCR was sampled from an elderly man with acute or convalescent COVID-19. The sample comprised peripheral blood. This chain joins TRBV19 and TRBJ1-5; D is unresolved. CDR3 sequence: CASSRLETVSNQPQHF. CDR3 DNA: TGTGCCAGTAGTAGGTTGGAGACGGTTAGCAATCAGCCCCAGCATTTT.